This T cell receptor beta chain was found in a study of early T cells in non-severe SARS-CoV-2 infection. Study at large: Unsorted whole-blood RNA was sequenced in bulk, leaving chains unpaired. Broader study findings: Matching against VDJdb likely underestimated virus-specific expansions, favoring anti-spike CD8.

This clonotype was observed at least ten times. Its antigen remains unidentified. Unique molecular identifiers (one per individual cDNA molecule) were attached. TCRdb ran MiXCR on the 5' RACE reads and lists one entry per CDR3 protein. The profile shows about 55,000 distinct CDR3 sequences, under 15% of them singletons. The CDR3 contains 14 residues. CDR1 MNHEY and CDR2 SMNVEV come from the germline V gene (reference sequence). V lost 6 bases to trimming and J lost 1 base, with 13 bases between them. The rearrangement joins TRBV27 to TRBJ2-7; perhaps TRBD1 as D (5 bases). The input for sequencing was whole blood, taken at baseline. The sequence was obtained from an adult who was a healthcare worker with PCR-confirmed SARS-CoV-2 infection or an uninfected control (not recorded which). In nucleotides, the CDR3 is TGTGCCAGCAGCGCCCTTCAGGGATCCTACGAGCAGTACTTC. It translates to CASSALQGSYEQYF.